These 14 T cell receptor beta chains were sequenced from one sample in a study of cytomegalovirus exposure and HLA in healthy donors. Produced via immunoSEQ multiplex PCR; TCRdb's table is partial and in-frame only. The sample holds 150,000 to 200,000 clones, 91% seen once. Input material: PBMCs. These receptors were collected from a woman under 30 in good health and CMV-seropositive.

The genes are TRBV9 and TRBJ2-5; D is uncertain. Trimming removed 0 bases from V and 5 bases from J, with 14 bases in between. Per the germline V gene, CDR1 is SGDLS and CDR2 is YYNGEE. CDR3 size: 15 residues. Here the CDR3 DNA reads TGTGCCAGCAGCGTAGGGGTAGCCGGTGGTGAGACCCAGTACTTC. It specifies CASSVGVAGGETQYF.

V is TRBV29-1 and J is TRBJ1-6; the D is unclear. The length of the CDR3 is 13 residues. Trimming shortened V by 4 bases and J by 8 bases, and 12 bases separated the two germline ends. Germline CDR1 reads SQVTM; CDR2 reads ANQGSEA. CDR3 DNA sequence: TGCAGCGTTGCGGCAGGCGCAGATTCACCCCTCCACTTT. Its translation is CSVAAGADSPLHF.

The chain uses TRBV7-3 and TRBJ2-3; no firm D call. Germline V CDR1 and CDR2: SGHTA, FQGTGA. Trimming took 5 bases from V and 0 from J, leaving 9 bases between them. The CDR3 has 14 amino acids. This CDR3 is CASSTTASTDTQYF. CDR3 DNA sequence: TGTGCCAGCAGCACCACAGCTAGCACAGATACGCAGTATTTT.

The chain employs TRBV4-1 and TRBJ1-4; D not resolved. V dropped 1 base and J dropped 4 bases, with 13 bases sitting between them. The CDR3 runs to 16 residues. Germline CDR1 and CDR2: MGHRA and YSYEKL. The CDR3 reads CASSQGRGQLNEKLFF. In nucleotides, the CDR3 is TGCGCCAGCAGCCAAGGGAGAGGCCAGCTTAATGAAAAACTGTTTTTT.

This clone appeared a single time. The chain uses TRBV2 and TRBJ2-7; 8 bases are shared with TRBD2. The trim removed 7 bases at V and 1 base at J, leaving 6 bases unmatched. CDR3 size: 14 residues. Germline loops: CDR1 SNHLY, CDR2 FYNNEI. CDR3 DNA: TGTGCCAGCACGGATAGCGGGATTTCCTACGAGCAGTACTTC. It codes for CASTDSGISYEQYF.

This rearrangement joins TRBV19 to TRBJ2-7, with 10 bases matching TRBD2. V shed 5 bases and J 2 bases; nucleotides not matched to a gene: 3. This CDR3 has 14 residues. Germline CDR1 reads LNHDA; CDR2 reads SQIVND (reference sequence). DNA of the CDR3: TGTGCCAGTAGTTCTAGCGGGGGAACCTACGAGCAGTACTTC. Its protein product is CASSSSGGTYEQYF.

The V call is TRBV2, the J call TRBJ1-1, with TRBD1 matching 8 bases. This CDR3 contains 16 residues. CDR1 and CDR2 from the germline V gene are SNHLY and FYNNEI. V shed 2 bases, J shed 4 bases, and the junction held 9 bases outside the gene matches. CDR3 in DNA: TGTGCCAGCAGTGAATCGGGGACAGGAAAAAGCACTGAAGCTTTCTTT. It specifies CASSESGTGKSTEAFF. The complete variable domain, with remaining parts taken from reference TRBV2 and TRBJ1-1, reads EPEVTQTPSHQVTQMGQEVILRCVPISNHLYFYWYRQILGQKVEFLVSFYNNEISEKSEIFDDQFSVERPDGSNFTLKIRSTKLEDSAMYFCASSESGTGKSTEAFFGQGTRLTVV.

This chain joins TRBV7-4 and TRBJ2-7; TRBD1 is a possible D gene (6 bases). Trimming left V 3 bases short and J 4 bases short, with 10 bases between. Looked up from germline, CDR1 is SGHVT and CDR2 is SQSDAQ. The CDR3 contains 13 residues. DNA of the CDR3: TGTGCCAGCAGCTTGGACAGCACTTACGAGCAGTACTTC. This encodes CASSLDSTYEQYF.

The chain carries TRBV19 and TRBJ1-1, with 7 bases matching TRBD1. Trimming at V came to 4 bases and at J to 0 bases, leaving 2 bases not matched to a gene. Germline CDR1 LNHDA, CDR2 SQIVND (reference sequence). This CDR3 has 14 residues. The chain's CDR3 is CASSNQGVNTEAFF. The CDR3 region has the DNA TGTGCCAGTAGTAATCAGGGGGTGAACACTGAAGCTTTCTTT.

CDR3 nucleotides: TGCAGTGCTATGGGACATACGGTGCACACCTTC. This codes for CSAMGHTVHTF. The V call is TRBV20-1, the J call TRBJ1-2; D is perhaps TRBD1 (6 bases). Trimming took 4 bases from V and 12 from J, leaving 15 bases between them. This CDR3 spans 11 amino acids. Germline CDR1 is DFQATT and CDR2 is SNEGSKA (reference sequence).

The CDR3 bases are TGTGCCAGTAGTATTCGGGGCGGGATAGGCGATGAGCAGTTCTTC. It is translated as CASSIRGGIGDEQFF. The rearrangement joins TRBV19 to TRBJ2-1, with D possibly being TRBD2 (6 bases). Trimming took 3 bases from V and 8 from J, leaving 17 bases between them. Germline assignment: CDR1 LNHDA and CDR2 SQIVND (reference sequence). The CDR3 spans 15 residues.

This clone was counted a few times. The gene calls are TRBV6-4 and TRBJ1-6; D not certain. Deletions cut 6 bases from V and 3 bases from J, with 9 bases between. The germline CDR1 and CDR2 sequences are MRHNA and SNTAGT. This CDR3 contains 14 residues. The CDR3 spells CASRQGGYNSPLHF. The DNA for the CDR3 is TGTGCCAGCAGGCAAGGCGGCTATAATTCACCCCTCCACTTT.

CDR3 nucleotides: TGTGCCAGCATGTTGGGACAGATAAATCAGCCCCAGCATTTT. Residues: CASMLGQINQPQHF. This sequence joins TRBV2 and TRBJ1-5, with 7 bases fitting TRBD1. Germline V gene lookup returns CDR1 SNHLY and CDR2 FYNNEI. The CDR3 has 14 residues. The ends lost 7 bases at V and 4 bases at J; junction bases unmatched: 7.

The J gene is TRBJ2-1, the V gene TRBV13, with D tentatively TRBD1 (6 bases). This CDR3 has 17 amino acids. Germline V gene sequence: CDR1 PRHDT, CDR2 FYEKMQ (reference sequence). The V end was cut by 0 bases, the J end by 7 bases, with 19 bases between. The CDR3, as DNA: TGTGCCAGCAGCTTAGGCCTGCTGGCAGGGGAATCAAATGAGCAGTTCTTC. Translation gives CASSLGLLAGESNEQFF.